The clone carrying this T cell receptor (beta chain) has at least ten counts. TCR cDNA molecules each carried a unique molecular identifier. TCRdb redid the calling of the 5' RACE reads with MiXCR, one entry per CDR3 protein. The data contain about 39,000 distinct CDR3 sequences, approximately 3.1% of them singletons. The sample originates from a study of spatial heterogeneity in lung cancer. Study overall: Consistent detection of more beta-chain than alpha-chain sequences was observed.

As for time point: sample taken at primary tumor resection. The donor group consisted of approximately 77 patients who had untreated, early-stage non-small cell lung cancer. Sequencing was performed on whole RNA extracted from tumor and nontumor lung tissue, or from frozen PBMC, and the material was left unsorted. After removal of 3 bases from V and 8 bases from J, the junction contained 3 bases not matched to a gene. CDR3 size: 13 residues. Germline V CDR1 and CDR2: DFQATT, SNEGSKA (reference sequence). Sequencing was performed on normal lung tissue next to the tumor, taken at surgery. The receptor's source is a male donor with early-stage non-small cell lung cancer. The chain links TRBV20-1 to TRBJ1-6, with 8 positions matching TRBD1. The CDR3 nucleotides read TGCAGTGCTAGGGACAGGGCTGATTCACCCCTCCACTTT. Translated, it gives CSARDRADSPLHF.